The 12 T cell receptor beta chains reported below all come from one sample, sequenced in a study of CD8+ T cells in alopecia areata. cDNA reverse transcribed from extracted RNA served as the sequencing template. The repertoire was sequenced with immunoSEQ multiplex PCR; TCRdb's copy has only in-frame clones and lacks some. The table records roughly 150,000 clones, less than 65% of them present only once. Sequencing used CD8+ T cells sorted from blood. Every receptor here comes from a human donor in good health.

The chain uses TRBV5-6 and TRBJ2-3; TRBD1 or TRBD2 may be the D gene (5 bases each). Trimming left V 0 bases short and J 2 bases short, with 13 bases between. The germline CDR1 and CDR2 sequences are SGHDT and YYEEEE. This CDR3 has 16 amino acids. Here the CDR3 DNA reads TGTGCCAGCAGCTTGGACGGGGCGAAAATCACAGATACGCAGTATTTT. Its protein product is CASSLDGAKITDTQYF.

The rearrangement joins TRBV30 to TRBJ2-1; weak D call: TRBD2 (5 bases). This CDR3 has 11 residues. Trimming took off 4 bases at V and 8 bases at J, with 9 bases between the two ends. CDR1 is GTSNPN and CDR2 is SVGIG in the germline V gene (reference sequence). Here the CDR3 reads CAWIEGHEQFF. The CDR3 DNA sequence: TGTGCCTGGATTGAGGGTCATGAGCAGTTCTTC.

This clone was counted only a few times. The chain combines TRBV27 with TRBJ2-1; D call uncertain. Per the germline V gene, CDR1 is MNHEY and CDR2 is SMNVEV (reference sequence). V shed 4 bases and J shed 6 bases, with 7 bases lying between them. The CDR3 is 12 residues long. The CDR3, as DNA: TGTGCCAGCAGTTCGACCTTCAATGAGCAGTTCTTC. It codes for CASSSTFNEQFF.

The rearrangement joins TRBV7-9 to TRBJ2-7, with 10 bases aligning to TRBD1. V was pared by 5 bases and J by 5 bases, with 15 bases of the junction left unmatched. The germline V gene has CDR1 SEHNR and CDR2 FQNEAQ (reference sequence). The CDR3 has 17 amino acids. This chain's CDR3 is CASSPPLPGQGRDEQYF. CDR3 DNA: TGTGCCAGCAGCCCACCCCTACCGGGACAGGGGAGAGACGAGCAGTACTTC.

This clone was observed a handful of times. V is TRBV7-6 and J is TRBJ2-7, with 10 bases lining up with TRBD2. Germline CDR1 is SGHVS and CDR2 is FNYEAQ. V lost 1 base, J lost 4 bases, and 10 bases stayed unmatched. The CDR3 is 17 amino acids. The CDR3 is CASSLGPGGTSVYEQYF. In DNA form, the CDR3 reads TGTGCCAGCAGCTTAGGACCGGGCGGGACTAGCGTGTACGAGCAGTACTTC. Filled out from reference TRBV7-6 and TRBJ2-7, the complete variable domain reads GAGVSQSPRYKVTKRGQDVALRCDPISGHVSLYWYRQALGQGPEFLTYFNYEAQQDKSGLPNDRFSAERPEGSISTLTIQRTEQRDSAMYRCASSLGPGGTSVYEQYFGPGTRLTVT.

The gene calls are TRBV28 and TRBJ2-5; the D is unclear. The CDR3 consists of 14 residues. Trimming took off 1 base at V and 5 bases at J, with 11 bases between the two ends. Germline V lookup: CDR1 MDHEN, CDR2 SYDVKM. Here the CDR3 DNA reads TGTGCCAGCAGTTTATATCGCGCCCCGGAGACCCAGTACTTC. It encodes CASSLYRAPETQYF. Together with reference TRBV28 and TRBJ2-5, the CDR3 gives the full variable domain: DVKVTQSSRYLVKRTGEKVFLECVQDMDHENMFWYRQDPGLGLRLIYFSYDVKMKEKGDIPEGYSVSREKKERFSLILESASTNQTSMYLCASSLYRAPETQYFGPGTRLLVL.

The gene calls are TRBV19 and TRBJ1-1; D unresolved. The CDR3 contains 13 residues. Germline V lookup: CDR1 LNHDA, CDR2 SQIVND (reference sequence). The germline V and J ends were trimmed by 2 bases and 0 bases, with 4 bases remaining between them. The CDR3 sequence: CASSIKMNTEAFF. CDR3 DNA sequence: TGTGCCAGTAGTATAAAAATGAACACTGAAGCTTTCTTT.

The rearrangement uses TRBV15 and TRBJ1-2; a possible D gene is TRBD1 (5 bases). Germline CDR1 and CDR2: LNHNV and YYDKDF (reference sequence). Trimming pared 6 bases from V and 6 bases from J, leaving 20 bases between. The CDR3 has 15 residues. The DNA for the CDR3 is TGTGCCACCAGTTCCCTCGGGGCCCAATGGGATGGCTACACCTTC. This encodes CATSSLGAQWDGYTF. The full variable domain, with the rest looked up from reference TRBV15 and TRBJ1-2, is DAMVIQNPRYQVTQFGKPVTLSCSQTLNHNVMYWYQQKSSQAPKLLFHYYDKDFNNEADTPDNFQSRRPNTSFCFLDIRSPGLGDTAMYLCATSSLGAQWDGYTFGSGTRLTVV.

In its sample, this clone was seen once. The gene calls are TRBV4-2 and TRBJ1-1, with 7 bases aligning to TRBD1. The CDR3 runs 14 residues. The trim removed 2 bases at V and 3 bases at J, leaving 3 bases unmatched. The V gene's germline CDR1 is LGHNA and CDR2 YNFKEQ. Here the CDR3 reads CASSQTQGDTEAFF. Written as DNA, the CDR3 is TGTGCCAGCAGCCAAACGCAGGGGGACACTGAAGCTTTCTTT.

The chain combines TRBV9 with TRBJ2-2; 7 bases agree with TRBD2. With V trimmed by 4 bases and J by 8 bases, 2 bases remained unmatched. The CDR3 totals 12 residues. The germline V gene has CDR1 SGDLS and CDR2 YYNGEE. CDR3 nucleotides: TGTGCCAGCAGCTGGGAGGGAGGGGAGCTGTTTTTT. As protein: CASSWEGGELFF.

V is TRBV29-1 and J is TRBJ1-2; D gene unclear. Germline V lookup: CDR1 SQVTM, CDR2 ANQGSEA. V dropped 5 bases and J dropped 6 bases, with 10 bases sitting between them. CDR3 size: 11 residues. The CDR3 DNA reads as TGCAGCGTTCTCGGACGGAATGGCTACACCTTC. Its translation: CSVLGRNGYTF.

The V call is TRBV6-5, the J call TRBJ2-5; 10 positions match TRBD1. CDR1 is MNHEY, CDR2 SVGAGI, per germline. The CDR3 contains 15 residues. V shed 5 bases and J 1 base; nucleotides not matched to a gene: 4. CDR3 amino acids: CASSRDRGFQETQYF. The CDR3 DNA reads TGTGCCAGCAGTCGGGACAGGGGATTCCAAGAGACCCAGTACTTC.